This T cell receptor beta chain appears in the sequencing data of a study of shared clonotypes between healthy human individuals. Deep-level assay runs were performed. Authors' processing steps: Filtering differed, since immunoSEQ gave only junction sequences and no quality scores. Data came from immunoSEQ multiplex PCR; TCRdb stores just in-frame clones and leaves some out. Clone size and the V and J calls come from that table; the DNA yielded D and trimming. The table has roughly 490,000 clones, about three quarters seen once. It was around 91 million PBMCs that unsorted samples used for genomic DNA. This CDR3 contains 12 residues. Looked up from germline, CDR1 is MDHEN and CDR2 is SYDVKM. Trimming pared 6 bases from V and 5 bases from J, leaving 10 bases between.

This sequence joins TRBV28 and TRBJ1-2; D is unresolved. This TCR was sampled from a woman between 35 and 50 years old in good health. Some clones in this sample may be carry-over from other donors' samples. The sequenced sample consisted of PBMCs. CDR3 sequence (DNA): TGTGCCAGCAGCGACACTGATTATGGCTACACCTTC. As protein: CASSDTDYGYTF.